These 14 T cell receptor beta chains share one sample of origin, sequenced in a study of T cell responses to AZD1222 COVID-19 vaccine. Repertoires were generated with immunoSEQ multiplex PCR, while TCRdb's copy carries only in-frame clones and drops some. In the table there are more than 150,000 clones, approximately 94% of which are singletons. The sequenced sample was peripheral blood, obtained on day 0 of AZD1222 vaccination. The receptors come from an adult in good health.

CDR3 sequence reads: CASSEVGSDRGPMGPRYTQYF. In DNA, the CDR3 is TGTGCCAGCAGTGAAGTAGGATCGGACAGGGGCCCCATGGGACCAAGATATACGCAGTATTTT. The chain carries TRBV6-1 and TRBJ2-3, with TRBD1 matching 9 bases. There are 21 residues in the CDR3. The V gene end was trimmed by 1 base and the J gene end by 7 bases; junction bases not matched to a gene: 24. Germline V gives CDR1 MNHNS, CDR2 SASEGT.

V usage is TRBV20-1 and J usage is TRBJ2-5; TRBD2 is a possible D gene (6 bases). The germline gives CDR1 DFQATT, CDR2 SNEGSKA (reference sequence). The CDR3 loop spans 11 amino acids. With 8 bases removed from V and 5 bases from J, the gap between germline ends came to 12 bases. CDR3 amino acids: CSLLAAETQYF. The DNA of the CDR3 is TGCAGTCTATTAGCGGCGGAGACCCAGTACTTC.

This chain links TRBV11-1 with TRBJ2-7; D might be TRBD1 (5 bases). Germline V gene data show CDR1 as SGHAT and CDR2 as FQDESV (reference sequence). Trimming shortened V by 3 bases and J by 6 bases, and 15 bases separated the two germline ends. CDR3 length: 14 amino acids. CDR3 region: CASSLKQALGEQYF. The CDR3 region has the DNA TGTGCCAGCAGCTTGAAACAGGCTTTGGGCGAGCAGTACTTC.

The gene calls are TRBV4-1 and TRBJ2-7; 14 bases align to TRBD2. The CDR3 sequence is 17 residues long. With 4 bases clipped from V and 2 bases from J, the junction kept 7 bases outside the gene matches. Germline V gene lookup returns CDR1 MGHRA and CDR2 YSYEKL. The CDR3 loop is CASSPSGLAGDTYEQYF. The CDR3 bases are TGCGCCAGCAGCCCTTCGGGACTAGCGGGAGACACCTACGAGCAGTACTTC.

This chain links TRBV2 with TRBJ2-2, with no clear D. CDR1 SNHLY and CDR2 FYNNEI come from the germline V gene. Trimming shortened V by 3 bases and J by 0 bases, and 8 bases separated the two germline ends. The CDR3 consists of 15 residues. CDR3 coding DNA: TGTGCCAGCAGTGACGCTACGGCGAACACCGGGGAGCTGTTTTTT. The encoded protein is CASSDATANTGELFF.

This chain connects TRBV6-5 to TRBJ1-1; 8 nucleotides line up with TRBD1. This CDR3 region has 15 residues. J gave up 4 bases and V 6 bases, and 10 bases lay outside the gene matches. Per the germline V gene, CDR1 is MNHEY and CDR2 is SVGAGI. This chain's CDR3 is CASSSSDRVPTEAFF. The CDR3 nucleotides are TGTGCCAGCAGCTCTTCGGACAGGGTCCCCACTGAAGCTTTCTTT.

The chain joins TRBV19 to TRBJ2-6; weak D call: TRBD2 (7 bases). Germline V gives CDR1 LNHDA, CDR2 SQIVND (reference sequence). The CDR3 runs 17 residues. V gave up 10 bases and J gave up 0 bases, with 19 bases separating them. The CDR3 here is CATRDWGGASGANVLTF. CDR3 DNA: TGTGCCACTCGGGACTGGGGGGGCGCCTCTGGGGCCAACGTCCTGACTTTC.

This chain links TRBV19 with TRBJ2-3; D is unclear. The CDR3 has 14 residues. Germline loops: CDR1 LNHDA, CDR2 SQIVND (reference sequence). Trimming cost V 1 base and J 4 bases, with 9 bases left between them. The CDR3, as DNA: TGTGCCAGTAGTATAGGCTGGTCCCCAGATACGCAGTATTTT. Translating gives CASSIGWSPDTQYF.

The chain couples TRBV6-5 to TRBJ2-1, with 10 nucleotides matching TRBD2. Looked up from germline, CDR1 is MNHEY and CDR2 is SVGAGI. The CDR3 is made up of 15 amino acids. Unmatched junction bases numbered 3, after V lost 6 bases and J lost 1 base. The CDR3 DNA is TGTGCCAGCAGCCTAGCGGGAGCGTCCTACAATGAGCAGTTCTTC. Protein sequence: CASSLAGASYNEQFF.

V and J are TRBV5-1 and TRBJ2-5; D is unresolved. The V gene lost 4 bases and the J gene lost 5 bases, with 9 bases spanning the gap. The CDR3 contains 12 residues. CDR1 and CDR2 (germline): SGHRS, YFSETQ. DNA of the CDR3: TGCGCCAGCAGCGTGGGAAGGGAGACCCAGTACTTC. This sequence encodes CASSVGRETQYF.

The rearrangement uses TRBV21-1 and TRBJ2-2; whether TRBD1, the table's D call, matches the DNA was not checked. TRBV21-1 is recorded as a pseudogene. The CDR3 contains 14 residues. The CDR3 nucleotides are TGTGCCAGCTATCAGGACAGGAACACCGGGGAGCTGTTTTTT. This codes for CASYQDRNTGELFF.

The chain carries TRBV15 and TRBJ1-5; no clear D. From germline, CDR1 is LNHNV and CDR2 YYDKDF (reference sequence). V was clipped by 0 bases and J by 7 bases, with 13 bases between them. This CDR3 has 15 residues. The CDR3 sequence is CATSRDSGLGQPQHF. DNA of the CDR3: TGTGCCACCAGCAGAGATTCGGGGTTAGGCCAGCCCCAGCATTTT.

The chain joins TRBV30 to TRBJ1-4; D ambiguous. Germline assignment: CDR1 GTSNPN and CDR2 SVGIG (reference sequence). This CDR3 has 16 amino acids. The germline V and J ends were trimmed by 0 bases and 3 bases, with 14 bases remaining between them. The CDR3 DNA reads as TGTGCCTGGAGTGTCCCGGGAAGATGGCCTAATGAAAAACTGTTTTTT. It specifies CAWSVPGRWPNEKLFF.

V gene TRBV7-9 combines with J gene TRBJ2-1; D possibly corresponds to TRBD1 (6 bases). The CDR3 is made up of 12 amino acids. V gave up 2 bases and J gave up 7 bases, with 6 bases separating them. CDR1 is SEHNR, CDR2 FQNEAQ, per germline (reference sequence). CDR3 sequence: CASSLRGNEQFF. CDR3 DNA: TGTGCCAGCAGCTTAAGGGGGAATGAGCAGTTCTTC. The full variable domain, rest sourced from reference TRBV7-9 and TRBJ2-1, is DTGVSQNPRHKITKRGQNVTFRCDPISEHNRLYWYRQTLGQGPEFLTYFQNEAQLEKSRLLSDRFSAERPKGSFSTLEIQRTEQGDSAMYLCASSLRGNEQFFGPGTRLTVL.